This TCR beta chain was sequenced for a study of T cells in Graves' hyperthyroidism and ophthalmopathy (dated by TCRdb to the late 2010s). About the investigation overall: To identify distinguishing TCR V-J signatures, a discovery cohort of around 100 patients was used, comprising some 45 with Graves' ophthalmopathy and 57 with stable Graves' hyperthyroidism. Prospective prediction of ophthalmopathy was tested in an independent validation cohort of fewer than 20 hyperthyroidism patients and 17 patients who later progressed to ophthalmopathy. The 100 discovery patients were randomly split 7:3 into training and test sets. The study also compared thyroid tissue and blood T-cell repertoires from roughly 6 Graves' hyperthyroidism patients. After blood sampling, hyperthyroidism patients were treated with methimazole at a starting dose of 30 mg daily, and ophthalmopathy patients were treated with high-dose intravenous methylprednisolone. The paper reports TCR Vbeta CDR3 sequencing of approximately 130 peripheral blood samples: fewer than 50 ophthalmopathy, under 80 hyperthyroidism and roughly 17 progressor patients. General study outcomes and caveats: In validation, the model predicted progression to ophthalmopathy with 55% to 71% sensitivity and approximately 72% specificity, a median of about 6 months before onset. Sample size was not statistically predetermined, and blinding of investigators to group allocation was not performed. Most expanded thyroid clonotypes (frequency above 0.001) were also found in blood, which suggests that blood repertoires may mirror thyroid immune responses. A model built on a 13 V-J signature distinguished ophthalmopathy from stable hyperthyroidism, reaching roughly 88% sensitivity and 81.08% specificity in cross-validation and 80%/75% in testing.

Stable Graves' hyperthyroidism was defined as no progression to ophthalmopathy during 18 months of follow-up. Hyperthyroidism patients were newly diagnosed, with disease duration under 2 months, and aged 18 to 65 years. Any patient with an uncontrolled infection, another autoimmune disease, pregnancy or lactation was excluded. Diagnoses relied on clinical symptoms, serum thyroxine and TRAb, thyroid ultrasound and orbital computed tomography. Trizol reagent was used to extract total RNA, and RNA quality was then checked on an Agilent 2100 Bioanalyzer. This clonotype was recorded at least ten times. Its specific antigen is unknown. No much larger clonotype is one base removed from it; base qualities were not supplied. The TCR beta CDR3 regions were amplified from the RNA transcripts. The first round of RT-PCR for the TCR CDR3 was performed with the HTBI primer set and the Qiagen OneStep RT-PCR kit. Libraries were constructed in a second round of multiplex PCR, after which size selection and purification were carried out. Sequencing of the libraries was done on an Illumina HiSeq2000 using paired-end 100 bp reads. As for the authors' bioinformatics: SOAPnuke was used to process the raw data, removing reads that contained adapters or uncalled bases, had a mean Phred below 15, or lacked an exact match to the constant primer or identifier. COPE v1.2.5 was used to merge high-quality paired reads, and clonotypes were defined as unique nucleotide sequences. Clonotypes were aligned to IMGT TRBV, TRBD and TRBJ reference segments using MiTCR v1.1. Analysis was restricted to V-J combinations with a frequency above 0.0001, which covered about 99% of repertoires. The TCS score was defined as F50 (clonal expansion) divided by E x V (chaos), with BLOSUM62-based TCRdist calculated between CDR3 peptides within each V-J. Welch's t-statistics and random forest reduced several hundred V-J features to about 12, which were used in a naive Bayes classifier (R e1071). TCRdb ran its own pipeline on the public reads, namely fastp trimming at Q25 and MiXCR clone calling, and kept in-frame beta chains. Every distinct CDR3 protein forms one entry, paired with its most common genes and DNA. The V and J calls were not made by the authors but by TCRdb's processing. Present in this sample are 600,000 or so distinct CDR3 sequences, 35% to 55% of which were seen just once. In total, the top ten clones hold about 7.9% of the sample.

The CDR3 starts with the cysteine, ends with the phenylalanine, and has 14 residues. The retained sequence is limited to the CDR3, 42 bases, with the frame set at the first base. The V end loses 7 bases and the J end loses 1 base, and a stretch of 12 bases separates them. The CDR1 and CDR2 encoded by the germline V gene are KGHDR and SFDVKD. This chain joins TRBV24-1 to TRBJ1-1; the D region possibly corresponds to TRBD1 (5 bases align). What was sequenced was peripheral blood or thyroid tissue (not recorded which). This TCR was recovered from a young woman with Graves' hyperthyroidism. Donor details come from another sample of the same person, matched by shared clones. The CDR3 is CATRARGRNTEAFF. The bases read TGTGCCACCAGGGCTAGGGGACGGAACACTGAAGCTTTCTTT.